Listed below are T cell receptor beta chains from one sample, sequenced in a study of shared clonotypes between healthy human individuals. The protocol was immunoSEQ multiplex PCR, while the TCRdb copy is restricted to in-frame clones and leaves out a portion. The data show about 2.1 million clones, 93% seen once. Sequencing was done on a sample of naive CD8+ T cells from PBMCs. Receptors were obtained from a man in his late teens or twenties in good health. Some clones in this sample may be carry-over from other donors' samples. Both conserved end residues are part of each CDR3. The D gene is left open where the match is weak. Rows give clone size only sometimes, using once, few, many, or a class for an expanded clone.

j_gene: TRBJ2-3; d_gene: -; abundance: -; v_gene: TRBV7-8; CDR3nt: TGTGCCAGCAGCCTCTCTGGTGGAGATACGCAGTATTTT; CDR3aa: CASSLSGGDTQYF
j_gene: TRBJ1-4; d_gene: TRBD1; abundance: few; v_gene: TRBV6-5; CDR3nt: TGTGCCAGCACCTCAACACAGGGGGCGGGTGAAAAACTGTTTTTT; CDR3aa: CASTSTQGAGEKLFF
j_gene: TRBJ1-5; d_gene: TRBD1; abundance: -; v_gene: TRBV28; CDR3nt: TGTGCCAGCAGCCGAATTGTTTTTACAGGGGGCGCTGGGCAGCCCCAGCATTTT; CDR3aa: CASSRIVFTGGAGQPQHF
j_gene: TRBJ2-7; d_gene: -; abundance: -; v_gene: TRBV2; CDR3nt: TGTGCCAGCAGTCATACCGAAGACTACGAGCAGTACTTC; CDR3aa: CASSHTEDYEQYF
j_gene: TRBJ2-7; d_gene: -; abundance: -; v_gene: TRBV28; CDR3nt: TGTGCCAGCAGTTTATTTCGGACCTCCCTAGCAGGGGAGCAGTACTTC; CDR3aa: CASSLFRTSLAGEQYF
j_gene: TRBJ2-1; d_gene: TRBD2; abundance: -; v_gene: TRBV19; CDR3nt: TGTGCCAGTAGTATGGCTGGACTAGCGGGAGACAATGAGCAGTTCTTC; CDR3aa: CASSMAGLAGDNEQFF
j_gene: TRBJ1-5; d_gene: -; abundance: few; v_gene: TRBV7-9; CDR3nt: TGTGCCAGCAGCTTAGGGAAGGGCAATCAGCCCCAGCATTTT; CDR3aa: CASSLGKGNQPQHF
j_gene: TRBJ1-2; d_gene: -; abundance: -; v_gene: TRBV7-9; CDR3nt: TGTGCCAGCAGCCCCCCCCGCCGCGACTATGGCTACACCTTC; CDR3aa: CASSPPRRDYGYTF
j_gene: TRBJ2-1; d_gene: TRBD2; abundance: -; v_gene: TRBV12-5; CDR3nt: TGTGCTAGTGGTTTGAGCGGGGTGACCTACAATGAGCAGTTCTTC; CDR3aa: CASGLSGVTYNEQFF
j_gene: TRBJ2-3; d_gene: -; abundance: -; v_gene: TRBV5-1; CDR3nt: TGCGCCAGCAGCGGAAAGGACAGTCGAAGCACAGATACGCAGTATTTT; CDR3aa: CASSGKDSRSTDTQYF
j_gene: TRBJ2-2; d_gene: -; abundance: few; v_gene: TRBV27; CDR3nt: TGTGCCAGCAGTCGGGACATCGAGACCGGGGAGCTGTTTTTT; CDR3aa: CASSRDIETGELFF
j_gene: TRBJ1-3; d_gene: -; abundance: few; v_gene: TRBV27; CDR3nt: TGTGCCAGCAGTTTAGCCAGGGCTGGAGGAAACACCATATATTTT; CDR3aa: CASSLARAGGNTIYF
j_gene: TRBJ2-1; d_gene: TRBD1; abundance: -; v_gene: TRBV7-9; CDR3nt: TGTGCCAGCAGCCCGGGTGAACCCCGGGACAGTTTCTCCTACAATGAGCAGTTCTTC; CDR3aa: CASSPGEPRDSFSYNEQFF
j_gene: TRBJ1-1; d_gene: -; abundance: -; v_gene: TRBV4-3; CDR3nt: TGCGCCAGCAGCCAAGATTTGAGGGAAACTGAAGCCTTCTTT; CDR3aa: CASSQDLRETEAFF
j_gene: TRBJ2-7; d_gene: TRBD1; abundance: -; v_gene: TRBV5-1; CDR3nt: TGCGCCAGCAGCTACACCGGGACAGGGCACGAGCAGTACTTC; CDR3aa: CASSYTGTGHEQYF
j_gene: TRBJ2-5; d_gene: TRBD2; abundance: once; v_gene: TRBV15; CDR3nt: TGTGCCACCAGCAGAGGTGGAGGACTAGCGGAGCTCAAGTTCGAGACCCAGTACTTC; CDR3aa: CATSRGGGLAELKFETQYF
j_gene: TRBJ2-2; d_gene: -; abundance: -; v_gene: TRBV4-1; CDR3nt: TGCGCCAGCAGCCAAGTTAGTACCGGGGAGCTGTTTTTT; CDR3aa: CASSQVSTGELFF
j_gene: TRBJ1-1; d_gene: TRBD1; abundance: -; v_gene: TRBV5-1; CDR3nt: TGCGCCAGCAGCCAAGAGGACAGGGTGAACACTGAAGCTTTCTTT; CDR3aa: CASSQEDRVNTEAFF
j_gene: TRBJ1-4; d_gene: -; abundance: few; v_gene: TRBV27; CDR3nt: TGTGCCAGCAGTTTTGTGGGGGAAAAACTGTTTTTT; CDR3aa: CASSFVGEKLFF
j_gene: TRBJ2-7; d_gene: -; abundance: -; v_gene: TRBV4-3; CDR3nt: TGCGCCAGCAGCCAAGATAGGGGGGACTACGAGCAGTACTTC; CDR3aa: CASSQDRGDYEQYF